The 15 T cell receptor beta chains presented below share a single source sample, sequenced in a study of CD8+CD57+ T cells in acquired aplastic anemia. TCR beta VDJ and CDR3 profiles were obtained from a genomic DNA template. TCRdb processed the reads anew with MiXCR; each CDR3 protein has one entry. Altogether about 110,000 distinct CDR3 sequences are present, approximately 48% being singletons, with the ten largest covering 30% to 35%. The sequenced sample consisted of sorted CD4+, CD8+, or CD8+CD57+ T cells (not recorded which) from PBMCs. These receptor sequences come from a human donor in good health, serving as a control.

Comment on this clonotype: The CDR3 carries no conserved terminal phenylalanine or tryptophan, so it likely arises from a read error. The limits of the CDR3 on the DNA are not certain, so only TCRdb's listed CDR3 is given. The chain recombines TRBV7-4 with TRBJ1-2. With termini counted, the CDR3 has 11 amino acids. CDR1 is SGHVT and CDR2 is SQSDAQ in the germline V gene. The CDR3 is CASSLASPDSY.

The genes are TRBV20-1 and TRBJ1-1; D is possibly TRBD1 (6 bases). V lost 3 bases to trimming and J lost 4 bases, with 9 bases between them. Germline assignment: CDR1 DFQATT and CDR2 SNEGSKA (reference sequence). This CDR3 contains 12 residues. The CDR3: CSASRTVTEAFF. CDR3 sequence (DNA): TGCAGTGCTAGCCGGACAGTCACTGAAGCTTTCTTT.

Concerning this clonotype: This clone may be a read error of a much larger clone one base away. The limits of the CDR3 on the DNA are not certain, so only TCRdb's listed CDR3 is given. The CDR3 region is CASSFAQGSGYAF. The chain has TRBV27 and TRBJ1-2; the table names TRBD1, a call not compared with the DNA. The CDR3 spans 13 amino acids, including both terminal residues. Germline CDR1 and CDR2: MNHEY and SMNVEV (reference sequence).

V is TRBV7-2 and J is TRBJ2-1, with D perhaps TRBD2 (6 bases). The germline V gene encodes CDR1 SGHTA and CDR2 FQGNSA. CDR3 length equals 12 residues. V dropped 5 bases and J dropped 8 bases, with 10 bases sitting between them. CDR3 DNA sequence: TGTGCCAGCAGCCTGTGGGGGGATGAGCAGTTCTTC. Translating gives CASSLWGDEQFF.

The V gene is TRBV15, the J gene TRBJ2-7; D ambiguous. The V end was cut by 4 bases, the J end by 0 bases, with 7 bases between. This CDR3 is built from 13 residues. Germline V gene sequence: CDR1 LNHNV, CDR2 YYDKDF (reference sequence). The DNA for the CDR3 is TGTGCCACCAGCAAAGGCCGCTCCTACGAGCAGTACTTC. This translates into CATSKGRSYEQYF.

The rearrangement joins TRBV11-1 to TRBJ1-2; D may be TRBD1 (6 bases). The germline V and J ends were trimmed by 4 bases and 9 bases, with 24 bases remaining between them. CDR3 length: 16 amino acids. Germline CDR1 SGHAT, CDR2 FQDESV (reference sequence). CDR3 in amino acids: CASSSPTKQGYLSYTF. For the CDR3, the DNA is TGTGCCAGCAGCTCCCCCACCAAACAGGGCTACCTAAGCTACACCTTC.

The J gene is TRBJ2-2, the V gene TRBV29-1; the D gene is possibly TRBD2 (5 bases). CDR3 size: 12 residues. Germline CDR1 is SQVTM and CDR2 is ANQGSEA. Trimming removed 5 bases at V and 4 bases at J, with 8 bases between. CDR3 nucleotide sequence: TGCAGCGTTAGCGGCCTCACCGGGGAGCTGTTTTTT. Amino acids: CSVSGLTGELFF.

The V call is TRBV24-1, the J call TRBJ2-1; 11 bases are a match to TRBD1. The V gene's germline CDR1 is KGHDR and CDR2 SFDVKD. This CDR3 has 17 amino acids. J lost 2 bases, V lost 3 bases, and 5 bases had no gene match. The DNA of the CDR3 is TGTGCCACCAGTGATACGGGACAGGGGGGAACCTACAATGAGCAGTTCTTC. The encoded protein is CATSDTGQGGTYNEQFF.

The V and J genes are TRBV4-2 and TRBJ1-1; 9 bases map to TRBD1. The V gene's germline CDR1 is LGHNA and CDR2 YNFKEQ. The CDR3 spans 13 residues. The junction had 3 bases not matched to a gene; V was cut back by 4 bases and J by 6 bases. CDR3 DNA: TGTGCCAGCAGCCGGGACAGGGCCGCTGAAGCTTTCTTT. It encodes CASSRDRAAEAFF.

Written as DNA, the CDR3 is TGCAGCGTCCCTCGACACACTGAAGCTTTCTTT. It yields the protein CSVPRHTEAFF. The rearrangement joins TRBV29-1 to TRBJ1-1; D gene ambiguous. This CDR3 has 11 residues. Trimming cost V 6 bases and J 3 bases, with 8 bases left between them. Germline CDR1 is SQVTM and CDR2 is ANQGSEA.

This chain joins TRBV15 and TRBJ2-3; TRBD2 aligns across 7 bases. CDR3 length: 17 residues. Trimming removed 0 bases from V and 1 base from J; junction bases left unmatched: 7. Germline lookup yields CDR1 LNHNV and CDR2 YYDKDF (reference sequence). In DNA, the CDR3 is TGTGCCACCAGCAGAGATGTTATTACTAGCGGCACAGATACGCAGTATTTT. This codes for CATSRDVITSGTDTQYF.

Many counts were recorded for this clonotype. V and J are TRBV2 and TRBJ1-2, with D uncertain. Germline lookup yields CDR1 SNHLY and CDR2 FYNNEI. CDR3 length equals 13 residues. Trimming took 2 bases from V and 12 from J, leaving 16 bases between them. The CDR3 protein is CASSESLDSGNTF. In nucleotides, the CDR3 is TGTGCCAGCAGTGAAAGTCTGGACTCTGGAAACACCTTC.

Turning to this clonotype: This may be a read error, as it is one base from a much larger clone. The CDR3 nucleotides read TGTGCCAGCAGCATCACTAGCGGGGACTACAATGAGCGGTTCTTC. This translates into CASSITSGDYNERFF. This chain links TRBV27 with TRBJ2-1; 10 bases match TRBD2. This CDR3 has 15 amino acids. Germline assignment: CDR1 MNHEY and CDR2 SMNVEV (reference sequence).

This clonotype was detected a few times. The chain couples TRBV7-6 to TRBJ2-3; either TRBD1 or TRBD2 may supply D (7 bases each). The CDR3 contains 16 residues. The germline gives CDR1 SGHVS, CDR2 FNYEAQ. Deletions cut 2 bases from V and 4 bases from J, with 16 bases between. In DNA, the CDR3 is TGTGCCAGCAGCTTAACGGCAGGGGGAGGGGCAGATACGCAGTATTTT. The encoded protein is CASSLTAGGGADTQYF.

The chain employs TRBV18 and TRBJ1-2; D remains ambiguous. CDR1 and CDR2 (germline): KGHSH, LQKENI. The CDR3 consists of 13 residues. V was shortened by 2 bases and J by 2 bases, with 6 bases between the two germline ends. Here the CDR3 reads CASSPDANYGYTF. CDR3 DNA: TGTGCCAGCTCACCAGACGCCAACTATGGCTACACCTTC.